This T cell receptor (beta chain) is drawn from a study of cytomegalovirus exposure and HLA in healthy donors. Trimming cost V 3 bases and J 1 base, with 9 bases left between them. CDR1 and CDR2 (germline): LNHDA, SQIVND (reference sequence). CDR3 length equals 14 residues. With 60 Vbeta and 13 Jbeta primers, the PCR was carried out. Data came from immunoSEQ multiplex PCR; TCRdb stores just in-frame clones and leaves some out. The data show over 95,000 clones, approximately 80% seen once. In regard to this clone: No antigen is known for it.

Whole-study findings and limits: When analyzed later, a missense DCLRE1C variant was found to be linked to TCR beta V- and J-gene trimming. The classifier was said to identify cytomegalovirus status with high specificity and sensitivity. Most subjects had HLA-A and HLA-B alleles reportedly predicted accurately by TCR beta sequences. CMV serostatus stood as the only immune exposure information on hand.

This clonotype was sampled from a man aged 35-49 years in good health and CMV-seropositive. The rearrangement links TRBV19 to TRBJ1-1; a weak D match, TRBD1 (6 bases). Sequencing input: PBMCs. The DNA for the CDR3 is TGTGCCAGTAGTATTTCACAGGGGAACACTGAAGCTTTCTTT. Its protein is CASSISQGNTEAFF.